This T cell receptor (beta chain) is from a study of blood T cells in healthy people across ages. Study at large: T cells yielded about one barcoded beta molecule per two cells through template switching.

The CDR3 runs to 14 residues. V shed 5 bases and J 7 bases; nucleotides not matched to a gene: 10. As to this clonotype: As yet, its antigen is unknown.

Primers used in a second PCR of about 6 to 11 cycles were a sample-barcoded 5' primer and a J-beta primer mix. Each sample provided no less than 3 million CDR3-containing paired-end reads. From the 5' RACE reads, TCRdb called clonotypes with MiXCR, one entry per CDR3 protein. The data contain fewer than 2,000,000 distinct CDR3 sequences, about two fifths of them singletons. Findings of the study overall: Both naive CD4+ cell counts and diversity were greater in long-lived donors than in aged donors.

Researchers collected approximately 9.5 milliliters of peripheral blood from every single donor. The sequencing input was blood. The chain joins TRBV12-3 or TRBV12-4 to TRBJ2-5; TRBD1 matches 7 bases. The sequence was collected from a human donor in good health. The CDR3 loop is CASSRTGRQGTQYF. As DNA, the CDR3 is TGTGCCAGCAGTCGCACAGGGAGACAGGGGACCCAGTACTTC.